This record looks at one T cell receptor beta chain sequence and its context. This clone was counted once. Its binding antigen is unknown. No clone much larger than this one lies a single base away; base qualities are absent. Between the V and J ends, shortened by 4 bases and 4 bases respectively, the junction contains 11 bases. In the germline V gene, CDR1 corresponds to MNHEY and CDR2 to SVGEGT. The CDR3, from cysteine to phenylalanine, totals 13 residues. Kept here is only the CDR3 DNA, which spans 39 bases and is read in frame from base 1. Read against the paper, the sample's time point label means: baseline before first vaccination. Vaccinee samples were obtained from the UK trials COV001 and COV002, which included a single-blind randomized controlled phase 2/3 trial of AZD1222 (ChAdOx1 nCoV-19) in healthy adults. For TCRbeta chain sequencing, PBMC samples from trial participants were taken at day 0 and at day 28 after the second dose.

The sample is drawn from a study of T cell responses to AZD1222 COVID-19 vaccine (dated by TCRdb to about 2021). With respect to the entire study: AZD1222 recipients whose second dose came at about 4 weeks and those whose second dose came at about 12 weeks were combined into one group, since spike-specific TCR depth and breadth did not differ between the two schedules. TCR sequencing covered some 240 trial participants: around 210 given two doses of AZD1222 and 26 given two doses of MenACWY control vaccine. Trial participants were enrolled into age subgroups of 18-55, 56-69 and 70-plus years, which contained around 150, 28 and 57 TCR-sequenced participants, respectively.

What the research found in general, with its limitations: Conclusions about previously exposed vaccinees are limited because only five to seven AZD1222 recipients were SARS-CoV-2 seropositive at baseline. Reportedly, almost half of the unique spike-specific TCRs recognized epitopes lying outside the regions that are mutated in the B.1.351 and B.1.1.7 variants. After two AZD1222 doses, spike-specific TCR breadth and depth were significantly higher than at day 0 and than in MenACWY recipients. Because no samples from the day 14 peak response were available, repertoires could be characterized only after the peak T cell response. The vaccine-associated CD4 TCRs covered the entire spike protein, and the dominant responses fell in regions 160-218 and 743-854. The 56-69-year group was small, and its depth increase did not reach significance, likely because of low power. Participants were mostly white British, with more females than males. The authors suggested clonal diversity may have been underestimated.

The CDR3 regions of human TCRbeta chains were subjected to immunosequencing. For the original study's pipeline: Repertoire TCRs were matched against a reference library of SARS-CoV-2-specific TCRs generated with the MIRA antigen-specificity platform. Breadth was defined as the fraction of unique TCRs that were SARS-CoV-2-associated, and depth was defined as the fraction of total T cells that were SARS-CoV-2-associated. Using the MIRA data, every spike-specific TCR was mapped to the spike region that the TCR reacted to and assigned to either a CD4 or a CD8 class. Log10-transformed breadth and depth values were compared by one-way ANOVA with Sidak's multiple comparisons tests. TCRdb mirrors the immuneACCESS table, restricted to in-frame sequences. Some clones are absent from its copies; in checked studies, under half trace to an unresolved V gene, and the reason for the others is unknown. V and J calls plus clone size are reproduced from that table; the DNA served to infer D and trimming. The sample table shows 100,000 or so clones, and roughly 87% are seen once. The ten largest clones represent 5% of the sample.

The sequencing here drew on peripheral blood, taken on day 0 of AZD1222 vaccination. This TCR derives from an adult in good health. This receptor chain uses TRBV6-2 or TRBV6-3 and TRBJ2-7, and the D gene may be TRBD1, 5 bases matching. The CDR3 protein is CASSSRQLYEQYF. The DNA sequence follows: TGTGCCAGCAGTTCCCGACAGCTTTACGAGCAGTACTTC.